These 18 T cell receptor beta chains were sequenced from one sample in a study of prognosis after radiotherapy for stage I lung cancer. Two-round multiplex PCR on genomic DNA was the method by which TCR beta CDR3 was amplified. Round one of PCR was performed, and it used primers specific to each TRBV and TRBJ gene. MiXCR, run by TCRdb on the multiplex PCR reads, gives a single entry per CDR3 protein. The sample consists of 13,000 or so distinct CDR3 sequences, 45% to 55% of them appearing once. The specimen was PBMCs, collected before or after stereotactic body radiation therapy (not recorded which). These receptors all come from a donor aged 50 or older with non-small cell lung cancer.

This clonotype was recorded many times. The chain has TRBV3-1 and TRBJ2-3; the match to TRBD1 covers 7 bases. J gave up 6 bases and V 2 bases, and 2 bases lay outside the gene matches. CDR3 length: 13 amino acids. Germline-derived CDR1 and CDR2 are LGHDT and YNNKEL (reference sequence). CDR3 loop: CASSQKGGDTQYF. Written as DNA, the CDR3 is TGTGCCAGCAGCCAAAAAGGGGGCGATACGCAGTATTTT.

The rearrangement joins TRBV4-1 to TRBJ2-3; D is undetermined. The CDR3 runs 14 residues. Looked up from germline, CDR1 is MGHRA and CDR2 is YSYEKL. The V end was cut by 0 bases, the J end by 11 bases, with 15 bases between. DNA for the CDR3: TGCGCCAGCAGCCAAGAAGGCGGTCCTAGGGAGCAGTATTTT. The encoded protein is CASSQEGGPREQYF.

As to this clonotype: A far larger clone is a single base away, which makes a read error likely. This chain connects TRBV12-3 or TRBV12-4 to TRBJ1-1, with 10 bases that match TRBD1. The CDR3 is made up of 15 amino acids. CDR3 in DNA: TGTGACAGCAGTTGGCCGGGACAGGGGATAAGTGAAGCTTTCTTT. Its protein is CDSSWPGQGISEAFF.

This clonotype was observed once. V and J are TRBV5-1 and TRBJ2-7, with 9 bases fitting TRBD1. Trimming took 5 bases from V and 10 from J; bases not matched to a gene: 7. The CDR3 loop spans 12 amino acids. The germline gives CDR1 SGHRS, CDR2 YFSETQ. CDR3: CASRTGTGSQYF. The CDR3 DNA reads as TGCGCCAGCAGAACCGGGACAGGGTCACAGTACTTC.

This clonotype is classed as medium-sized (0.01 to 0.1%). This chain links TRBV6-1 with TRBJ2-1; D is perhaps TRBD1 (5 bases). This CDR3 contains 14 residues. V dropped 7 bases and J dropped 7 bases, with 17 bases sitting between them. Looked up from germline, CDR1 is MNHNS and CDR2 is SASEGT. The CDR3 is CASTPLGLLNEQFF. DNA for the CDR3: TGTGCCAGCACCCCCCTGGGGCTTCTGAATGAGCAGTTCTTC.

J is TRBJ2-2 and V is TRBV30; D not resolved. This CDR3 contains 11 residues. V lost 2 bases and J 7 bases, leaving 5 bases between the germline ends. Germline CDR1 GTSNPN, CDR2 SVGIG (reference sequence). CDR3 loop: CAWSRDGELFF. The CDR3 region has the DNA TGTGCCTGGAGTCGTGACGGGGAGCTGTTTTTT.

This clonotype is medium-sized by share. The chain links TRBV11-2 to TRBJ2-5; D is uncertain. Trimming removed 1 base from V and 3 bases from J, with 6 bases in between. The CDR3 extends over 13 amino acids. Germline V CDR1 and CDR2: SGHAT, FQNNGV. CDR3 DNA: TGTGCCAGCAGCTTAGGGTTAGAAGAGACCCAGTACTTC. It specifies CASSLGLEETQYF.

This sequence joins TRBV3-1 and TRBJ2-3; 7 nucleotides align to TRBD2. This CDR3 is built from 16 residues. Germline CDR1 reads LGHDT; CDR2 reads YNNKEL (reference sequence). The ends lost 3 bases at V and 5 bases at J; junction bases unmatched: 11. CDR3 loop: CASSQSSGGILDTQYF. The CDR3 nucleotides read TGTGCCAGCAGCCAGTCTAGCGGAGGAATATTAGATACGCAGTATTTT.

Details on this clonotype: A read error likely explains this, since a far larger clone differs by one base. The rearrangement links TRBV6-2 or TRBV6-3 to TRBJ2-7, with a weak D call TRBD2 (5 bases). Germline loops: CDR1 MNHEY, CDR2 SVGEGT. V gave up 8 bases and J gave up 4 bases, with 18 bases separating them. This CDR3 has 14 residues. In nucleotides, the CDR3 is TGTGCCAGCCTACGGTCGAGGGTGCGGTACGAGCAGTACTTC. This translates into CASLRSRVRYEQYF.

As regards this clonotype: At one boundary the junction diverges from the germline segment, which might be a read error. This sequence joins TRBV6-5 and TRBJ1-5, with D uncertain. In germline, CDR1 is MNHEY, CDR2 SVGAGI. There are 15 residues in the CDR3. The chain's CDR3 is CASSCVWGSNHPQHF. For the CDR3, the DNA is TGTGCCAGCAGTTGCGTATGGGGTTCCAATCATCCCCAGCATTTT.

This clonotype was found many times. V and J are TRBV5-1 and TRBJ2-3, with 8 nucleotides matching TRBD2. V was pared by 4 bases and J by 1 base, with 8 bases of the junction left unmatched. The length of the CDR3 is 16 residues. CDR1 and CDR2 from the germline V gene are SGHRS and YFSETQ. The CDR3, as DNA: TGCGCCAGCAGCCCGAAGCGGGAGTGGGGCACAGATACGCAGTATTTT. Translation gives CASSPKREWGTDTQYF.

The sample holds many counts of this clonotype. The CDR3 here is CASSQDGGTDTQYF. CDR3 coding DNA: TGCGCCAGCAGCCAAGATGGGGGCACAGATACGCAGTATTTT. The V gene is TRBV4-1, the J gene TRBJ2-3; no firm D call. Germline CDR1 MGHRA, CDR2 YSYEKL. The CDR3 is made up of 14 amino acids. Trimming removed 0 bases at V and 1 base at J, with 5 bases between.

In its sample, this clonotype is medium-sized. The chain couples TRBV11-3 to TRBJ2-7; 8 positions match TRBD1. The CDR3 runs 13 residues. The J segment lost 4 bases and the V segment lost 5 bases, leaving 4 bases of the junction unmatched. CDR1 SGHNT and CDR2 YENEEA come from the germline V gene. The CDR3 protein is CASSRGQGYEQYF. CDR3 nucleotide sequence: TGTGCCAGCAGCCGCGGACAGGGTTACGAGCAGTACTTC.

Details on this clonotype: Compared with germline, one end of the junction differs, possibly owing to a read error. The chain carries TRBV15 and TRBJ1-2, with D perhaps matching TRBD1 (5 bases). Germline V gene sequence: CDR1 LNHNV, CDR2 YYDKDF (reference sequence). The CDR3 loop spans 16 amino acids. Here the CDR3 DNA reads TGTGCTACCAGCAGAGATCTTGGGGGTGGAGGGTACGGCTACACCTTC. As protein: CATSRDLGGGGYGYTF.

This clonotype was seen ten or more times. Here the CDR3 DNA reads TGTGCCAGCAGTGGGGGGGGACAGGGGAAAAACAATGAGCAGTTCTTC. It is translated as CASSGGGQGKNNEQFF. The J gene is TRBJ2-1, the V gene TRBV28; 10 nucleotides align to TRBD1. The germline CDR1 and CDR2 sequences are MDHEN and SYDVKM. This CDR3 spans 16 amino acids. Trimming cost V 5 bases and J 5 bases; bases outside gene matches: 9.

This clonotype was observed many times. The V and J genes are TRBV11-2 and TRBJ2-1; 8 bases fit TRBD2. The V and J ends lost 8 bases and 9 bases, in that order; junction bases with no gene match: 9. Germline-derived CDR1 and CDR2 are SGHAT and FQNNGV. This CDR3 has 13 amino acids. CDR3 protein: CASAGAGAVEQFF. CDR3 DNA: TGTGCCAGCGCGGGAGCGGGGGCGGTTGAGCAGTTCTTC.

On this clonotype itself: Here the CDR3 omits its conserved ending phenylalanine or tryptophan, so a read error is the likely source. The DNA is left out, because the CDR3 cannot be placed on it with certainty; the CDR3 is given as TCRdb lists it. This rearrangement joins TRBV19 to TRBJ2-1. Germline CDR1 and CDR2: LNHDA and SQIVND (reference sequence). The CDR3 adds up to 11 amino acids, both ends counted. The CDR3 loop is CASSIDDEKFL.

The rearrangement joins TRBV20-1 to TRBJ2-7; 8 bases are shared with TRBD2. This CDR3 region has 12 residues. V lost 6 bases to trimming and J lost 5 bases; unmatched junction nucleotides: 6. Germline CDR1 DFQATT, CDR2 SNEGSKA (reference sequence). CDR3: CSAERENNEQYF. The CDR3 DNA sequence: TGCAGTGCCGAGCGGGAGAACAACGAGCAGTACTTC.